These 19 T cell receptor beta chains share one sample of origin, sequenced in a study of T cell repertoires in cytomegalovirus infection. TCRdb re-called the reads with MiXCR, one entry per CDR3 protein. The sample records hundreds of thousands of distinct CDR3 sequences, 35% being singletons. The sample comprised PBMCs. All receptors derive from a human donor in good health (CMV status not recorded). Some clones in this sample may be carry-over from other donors' samples.

This clonotype was found many times. At one end the junction does not follow the germline gene, possibly because of a read error. The chain employs TRBV7-2 and TRBJ1-1; the D gene is possibly TRBD1 (6 bases). The germline gives CDR1 SGHTA, CDR2 FQGNSA. The CDR3 runs 15 residues. The CDR3 region is CASRLVGGGPTDALF. The DNA for the CDR3 is TGTGCCAGCCGATTAGTAGGGGGGGGGCCCACGGATGCTCTCTTT.

In this sample, this clonotype turned up a few times. This chain uses TRBV28 with TRBJ1-2; D is possibly TRBD1 (6 bases). The CDR3 has 14 residues. Between the trimmed V and J ends, which lost 3 bases and 6 bases, there was a span of 14 bases. Germline CDR1 and CDR2: MDHEN and SYDVKM. The CDR3, as DNA: TGTGCCAGCAGTTTTGTCGGCAGGGGCAATGGCTACACCTTC. It specifies CASSFVGRGNGYTF.

The chain joins TRBV6-5 to TRBJ2-2; D perhaps matches TRBD2 (7 bases). Germline V gives CDR1 MNHEY, CDR2 SVGAGI. The CDR3 covers 16 residues. V lost 2 bases to trimming and J lost 6 bases, with 16 bases between them. CDR3 sequence: CASSYLGGGRPGELFF. For the CDR3, the DNA is TGTGCCAGCAGTTACCTTGGGGGGGGGCGCCCCGGGGAGCTGTTTTTT.

This clonotype was detected ten times or more. V gene TRBV7-8 combines with J gene TRBJ2-3; D possibly corresponds to TRBD2 (6 bases). V dropped 5 bases and J dropped 0 bases, with 12 bases sitting between them. Germline assignment: CDR1 SGHVS and CDR2 FQNEAQ. CDR3 size: 15 residues. This CDR3 reads CASSPTAGSTDTQYF. The DNA of the CDR3 is TGTGCCAGCAGCCCGACGGCGGGAAGCACAGATACGCAGTATTTT.

This clonotype was counted ten times or more. This chain connects TRBV2 to TRBJ1-1; the D gene is possibly TRBD1 (5 bases). The CDR3 contains 13 residues. The germline gives CDR1 SNHLY, CDR2 FYNNEI. Trimming took off 7 bases at V and 4 bases at J, with 13 bases between the two ends. Written as DNA, the CDR3 is TGTGCCAGCACCCGGGGGGAAGGCACTGAAGCTTTCTTT. It specifies CASTRGEGTEAFF.

This clonotype was observed a few times. The chain joins TRBV4-1 to TRBJ1-6; D is possibly TRBD1 (5 bases). The CDR3 has 15 amino acids. With 6 bases removed from V and 8 bases from J, the gap between germline ends came to 17 bases. Germline V lookup: CDR1 MGHRA, CDR2 YSYEKL. This chain's CDR3 is CASREPGAGYSPLHF. The CDR3, as DNA: TGCGCCAGCAGGGAACCTGGGGCGGGGTATTCACCCCTCCACTTT.

This sequence joins TRBV27 and TRBJ1-5; a weak D match, TRBD1 (5 bases). Germline CDR1 and CDR2: MNHEY and SMNVEV (reference sequence). Trimming took off 7 bases at V and 2 bases at J, with 12 bases between the two ends. This CDR3 has 14 amino acids. This chain's CDR3 is CASKQVKGNQPQHF. The CDR3 bases are TGTGCCAGCAAACAGGTCAAGGGCAATCAGCCCCAGCATTTT.

This clonotype was picked up many times. J is TRBJ1-1 and V is TRBV12-3 or TRBV12-4; D is unresolved. With 6 bases removed from V and 0 bases from J, the gap between germline ends came to 8 bases. The CDR3 has 13 residues. In DNA form, the CDR3 reads TGTGCCAGCAGACGGACCATGAACACTGAAGCTTTCTTT. As protein: CASRRTMNTEAFF.

V usage is TRBV24-1 and J usage is TRBJ1-4, with 7 bases lining up with TRBD1. CDR3 size: 15 residues. V lost 4 bases to trimming and J lost 7 bases; unmatched junction nucleotides: 8. Germline V lookup: CDR1 KGHDR, CDR2 SFDVKD. The CDR3 DNA sequence: TGTGCCACCAGTGACCCCCGACAGGGTGGTGAAAAACTGTTTTTT. As protein: CATSDPRQGGEKLFF.

The chain joins TRBV5-6 to TRBJ1-2, with D perhaps matching TRBD1 (5 bases). This CDR3 spans 13 amino acids. Trimming removed 0 bases at V and 8 bases at J, with 11 bases between. Per germline, CDR1 SGHDT and CDR2 YYEEEE. CDR3 sequence: CASSLAWDGGYTF. The CDR3 DNA is TGTGCCAGCAGCTTGGCCTGGGACGGCGGCTACACCTTC.

The V call is TRBV19, the J call TRBJ2-4; D gene uncertain. V was cut by 3 bases and J by 1 base, with 7 bases left in between. Per germline, CDR1 LNHDA and CDR2 SQIVND (reference sequence). The CDR3 is 14 amino acids. The chain's CDR3 is CASSIQQAKNIQYF. CDR3 coding DNA: TGTGCCAGTAGTATCCAGCAGGCCAAAAACATTCAGTACTTC. Supplemented by reference TRBV19 and TRBJ2-4, the full variable domain reads DGGITQSPKYLFRKEGQNVTLSCEQNLNHDAMYWYRQDPGQGLRLIYYSQIVNDFQKGDIAEGYSVSREKKESFPLTVTSAQKNPTAFYLCASSIQQAKNIQYFGAGTRLSVL.

The rearrangement joins TRBV6-2 or TRBV6-3 to TRBJ2-7; D is unresolved. V lost 7 bases to trimming and J lost 0 bases, with 7 bases between them. This CDR3 spans 12 amino acids. Germline CDR1 MNHEY, CDR2 SVGEGT. In DNA, the CDR3 is TGTGCCAGCATGGGTGGCTCCTACGAGCAGTACTTC. Encoded protein: CASMGGSYEQYF.

This chain joins TRBV7-8 and TRBJ1-3; D call uncertain. V was pared by 5 bases and J by 2 bases, with 16 bases between. CDR3 length: 16 amino acids. CDR1 and CDR2 (germline): SGHVS, FQNEAQ. The CDR3 protein is CASSPIGKLTGNTIYF. CDR3 in DNA: TGTGCCAGCAGCCCCATAGGGAAATTGACTGGAAACACCATATATTTT.

The rearrangement joins TRBV20-1 to TRBJ1-5; D possibly corresponds to TRBD1 (6 bases). Trimming removed 3 bases at V and 0 bases at J, with 18 bases between. Germline values: CDR1 DFQATT, CDR2 SNEGSKA (reference sequence). The CDR3 runs to 17 residues. CDR3 DNA: TGCAGTGCTAGTACGCGGCAGGGGATAATTAGCAATCAGCCCCAGCATTTT. Translating it yields CSASTRQGIISNQPQHF.

A few counts support this clonotype. The rearrangement joins TRBV28 to TRBJ2-3; D possibly corresponds to TRBD1 (6 bases). The CDR3 length is 12 residues. The V gene lost 6 bases and the J gene lost 7 bases, with 11 bases spanning the gap. Per germline, CDR1 MDHEN and CDR2 SYDVKM. The chain's CDR3 is CASREQGYTQYF. The CDR3 DNA follows: TGTGCCAGCAGGGAACAGGGATATACGCAGTATTTT.

V gene TRBV7-9 combines with J gene TRBJ1-1; 8 bases are a match to TRBD1. V dropped 3 bases and J dropped 1; count of bases not matched to a gene: 13. The CDR3 contains 18 residues. Looked up from germline, CDR1 is SEHNR and CDR2 is FQNEAQ (reference sequence). CDR3 sequence reads: CASSFPKTGEGRNTEAFF. Written as DNA, the CDR3 is TGTGCCAGCAGCTTCCCCAAGACAGGGGAAGGGAGGAACACTGAAGCTTTCTTT.

The chain carries TRBV10-2 and TRBJ2-3; 9 bases align to TRBD2. The V and J ends lost 3 bases and 5 bases, in that order; junction bases with no gene match: 9. Germline V CDR1 and CDR2: WSHSY, SAAADI. This CDR3 contains 16 residues. CDR3 region: CASSEAAGGWVDTQYF. In nucleotides, the CDR3 is TGCGCCAGCAGTGAAGCAGCGGGGGGTTGGGTAGATACGCAGTATTTT.

This clonotype has a handful of counts. The chain carries TRBV4-3 and TRBJ1-3; no clear D. Trimming cost V 4 bases and J 6 bases, with 16 bases left between them. This CDR3 has 15 amino acids. From germline, CDR1 is LGHNA and CDR2 YSLEER. Here the CDR3 reads CASSPAEGFQNTIYF. The CDR3 region has the DNA TGCGCCAGCAGCCCAGCCGAGGGATTTCAAAACACCATATATTTT.

CDR3 coding DNA: TGTGCCAGCAGTTTCCAAGGGACAGGCGGAAACACCATATATTTT. Protein: CASSFQGTGGNTIYF. The chain links TRBV12-3 or TRBV12-4 to TRBJ1-3, with 8 bases that match TRBD1. V was clipped by 3 bases and J by 4 bases; unmatched bases: 5. The CDR3 length is 15 residues.